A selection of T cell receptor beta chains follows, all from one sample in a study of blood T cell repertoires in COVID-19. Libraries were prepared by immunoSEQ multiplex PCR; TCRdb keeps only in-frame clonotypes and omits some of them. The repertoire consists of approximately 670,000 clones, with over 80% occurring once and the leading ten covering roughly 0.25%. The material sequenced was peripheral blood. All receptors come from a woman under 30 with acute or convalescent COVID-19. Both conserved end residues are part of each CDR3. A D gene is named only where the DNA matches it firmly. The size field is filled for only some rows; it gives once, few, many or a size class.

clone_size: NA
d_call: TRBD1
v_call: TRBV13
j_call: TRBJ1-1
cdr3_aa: CASSLGTGDTEAFF
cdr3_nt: TGTGCCAGCAGCTTGGGCACAGGGGACACTGAAGCTTTCTTT

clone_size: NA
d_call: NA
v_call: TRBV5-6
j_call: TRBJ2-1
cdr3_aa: CASSLGGREQFF
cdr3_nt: TGTGCCAGCAGCCTGGGTGGCCGTGAGCAGTTCTTC

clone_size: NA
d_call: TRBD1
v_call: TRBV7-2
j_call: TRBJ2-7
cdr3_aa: CASSSDRGPYEQYF
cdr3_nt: TGTGCCAGCAGCTCCGACAGGGGGCCCTACGAGCAGTACTTC

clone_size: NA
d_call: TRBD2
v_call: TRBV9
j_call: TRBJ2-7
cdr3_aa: CASSEGGGPYYEQYF
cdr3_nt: TGTGCCAGCAGCGAGGGCGGGGGGCCTTATTACGAGCAGTACTTC

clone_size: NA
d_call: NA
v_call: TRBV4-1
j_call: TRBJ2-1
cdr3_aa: CASSQGLGDWEQFF
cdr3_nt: TGCGCCAGCAGCCAGGGACTGGGGGACTGGGAGCAGTTCTTC

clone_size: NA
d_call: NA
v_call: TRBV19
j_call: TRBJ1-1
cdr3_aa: CASSPTDRNTEAFF
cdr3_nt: TGTGCCAGTAGTCCAACGGACAGGAACACTGAAGCTTTCTTT

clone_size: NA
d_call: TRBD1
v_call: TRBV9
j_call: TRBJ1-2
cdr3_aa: CASSVGQGALGYTF
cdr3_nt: TGTGCCAGCAGCGTAGGACAGGGGGCGCTCGGCTACACCTTC

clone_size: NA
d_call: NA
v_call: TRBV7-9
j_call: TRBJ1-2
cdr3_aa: CASSLSSRALGYTF
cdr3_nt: TGTGCCAGCAGCTTATCAAGCAGGGCCTTAGGCTACACCTTC

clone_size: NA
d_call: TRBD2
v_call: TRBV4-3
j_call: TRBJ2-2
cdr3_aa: CASSQGTSLGIAGELFF
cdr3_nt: TGCGCCAGCAGCCAAGGGACTAGCCTGGGGATCGCCGGGGAGCTGTTTTTT

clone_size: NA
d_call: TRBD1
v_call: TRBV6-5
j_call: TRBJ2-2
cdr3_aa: CASSYSTGGSGELFF
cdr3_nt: TGTGCCAGCAGTTACTCGACAGGGGGGTCCGGGGAGCTGTTTTTT

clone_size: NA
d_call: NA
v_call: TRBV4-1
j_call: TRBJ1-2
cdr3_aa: CASSPGGREPNGYTF
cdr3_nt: TGCGCCAGCAGCCCGGGTGGCCGCGAACCTAATGGCTACACCTTC

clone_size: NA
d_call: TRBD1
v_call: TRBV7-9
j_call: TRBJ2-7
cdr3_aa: CASSHLPGQVISYEQYF
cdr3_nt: TGTGCCAGCAGCCACCTACCGGGACAGGTCATTTCCTACGAGCAGTACTTC

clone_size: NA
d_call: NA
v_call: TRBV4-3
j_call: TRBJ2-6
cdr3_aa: CASSQALGAYANVLTF
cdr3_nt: TGCGCCAGCAGCCAGGCCTTAGGGGCATACGCCAACGTCCTGACTTTC

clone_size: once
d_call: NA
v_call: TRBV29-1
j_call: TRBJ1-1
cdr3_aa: CSVVYPGMWNTEAFF
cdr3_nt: TGCAGCGTTGTGTATCCGGGGATGTGGAACACTGAAGCTTTCTTT

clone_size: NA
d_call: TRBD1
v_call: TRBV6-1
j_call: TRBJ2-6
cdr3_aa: CASSEAPTGVGANVLTF
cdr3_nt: TGTGCCAGCAGTGAAGCCCCCACAGGGGTCGGGGCCAACGTCCTGACTTTC

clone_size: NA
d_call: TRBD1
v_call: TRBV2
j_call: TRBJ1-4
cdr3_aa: CASKGTVNEKLFF
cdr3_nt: TGTGCCAGCAAGGGGACAGTAAATGAAAAACTGTTTTTT

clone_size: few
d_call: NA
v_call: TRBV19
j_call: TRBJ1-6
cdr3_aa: CASSIHLQGNSPLHF
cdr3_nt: TGTGCCAGTAGTATTCACCTACAGGGAAATTCACCCCTCCACTTT

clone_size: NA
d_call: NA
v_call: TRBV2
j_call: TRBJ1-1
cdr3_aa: CASLGAEAFF
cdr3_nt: TGTGCCAGCCTGGGCGCTGAAGCTTTCTTT

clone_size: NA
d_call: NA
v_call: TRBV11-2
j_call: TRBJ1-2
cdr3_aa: CASSSPSTAKFSGYTF
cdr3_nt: TGTGCCAGCAGCAGCCCGAGTACAGCAAAATTTTCTGGCTACACCTTC

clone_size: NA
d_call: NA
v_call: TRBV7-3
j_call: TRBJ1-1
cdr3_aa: CASSLLGNTEAFF
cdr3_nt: TGTGCCAGCAGCCTCCTCGGGAACACTGAAGCTTTCTTT

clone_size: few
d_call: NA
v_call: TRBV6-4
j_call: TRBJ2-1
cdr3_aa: CASSDTGDSYNEQFF
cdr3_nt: TGTGCCAGCAGTGACACGGGGGACTCCTACAATGAGCAGTTCTTC

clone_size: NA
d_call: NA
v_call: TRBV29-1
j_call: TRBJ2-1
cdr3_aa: CSVEHRDEQFF
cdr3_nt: TGCAGCGTTGAGCACAGGGATGAGCAGTTCTTC

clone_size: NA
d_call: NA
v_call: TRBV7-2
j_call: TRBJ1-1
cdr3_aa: CASRPGQSVTEAFF
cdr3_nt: TGTGCCAGTCGCCCCGGACAGTCTGTCACTGAAGCTTTCTTT

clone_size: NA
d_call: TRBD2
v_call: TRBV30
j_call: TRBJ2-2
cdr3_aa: CAWNRRSGGTGELFF
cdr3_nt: TGTGCCTGGAATCGAAGGAGCGGGGGGACCGGGGAGCTGTTTTTT

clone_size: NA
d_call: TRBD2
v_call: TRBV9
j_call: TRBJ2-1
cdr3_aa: CASSAGASGTYNEQFF
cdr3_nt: TGTGCCAGCAGCGCAGGAGCTAGCGGGACTTACAATGAGCAGTTCTTC

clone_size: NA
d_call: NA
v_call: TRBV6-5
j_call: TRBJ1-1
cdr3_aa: CASSLEVLNTEAFF
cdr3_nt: TGTGCCAGCAGCCTTGAGGTCCTGAACACTGAAGCTTTCTTT

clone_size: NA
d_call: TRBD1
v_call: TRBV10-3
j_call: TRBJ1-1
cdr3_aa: CAISPQGQGVEAFF
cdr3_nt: TGTGCCATCAGTCCACAGGGGCAGGGGGTTGAAGCTTTCTTT

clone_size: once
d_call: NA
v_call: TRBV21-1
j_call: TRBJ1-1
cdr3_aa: CASSAGQGNGTEAFF
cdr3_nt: TGTGCCAGCAGCGCGGGACAGGGGAACGGGACTGAAGCTTTCTTT

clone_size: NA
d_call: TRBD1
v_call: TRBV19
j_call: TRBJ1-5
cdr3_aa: CASSITWTGLQPQHF
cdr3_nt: TGTGCCAGTAGTATAACTTGGACAGGGCTTCAGCCCCAGCATTTT

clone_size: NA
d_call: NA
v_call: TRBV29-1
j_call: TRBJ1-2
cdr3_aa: CSVEKPGLNYGYTF
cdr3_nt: TGCAGCGTTGAAAAGCCAGGGCTTAACTATGGCTACACCTTC

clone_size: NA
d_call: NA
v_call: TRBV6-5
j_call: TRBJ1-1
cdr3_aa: CASTSGFTEAFF
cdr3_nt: TGTGCCAGCACCTCAGGGTTCACTGAAGCTTTCTTT

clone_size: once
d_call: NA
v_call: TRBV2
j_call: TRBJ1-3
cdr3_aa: CASSEEQHSGNTIYF
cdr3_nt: TGTGCCAGCAGTGAAGAACAGCACTCTGGAAACACCATATATTTT

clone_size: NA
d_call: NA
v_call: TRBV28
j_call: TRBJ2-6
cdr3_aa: CASSLEVPSGANVLTF
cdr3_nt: TGTGCCAGCAGTTTAGAGGTTCCCTCTGGGGCCAACGTCCTGACTTTC

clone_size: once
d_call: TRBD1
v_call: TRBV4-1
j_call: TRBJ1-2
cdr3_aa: CASSQDSGTVKGYTF
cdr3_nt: TGCGCCAGCAGCCAAGATTCAGGGACAGTGAAAGGCTACACCTTC

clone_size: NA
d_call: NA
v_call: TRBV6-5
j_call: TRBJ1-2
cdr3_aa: CASRGTPNYGYTF
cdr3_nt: TGTGCCAGCAGAGGGACACCTAACTATGGCTACACCTTC

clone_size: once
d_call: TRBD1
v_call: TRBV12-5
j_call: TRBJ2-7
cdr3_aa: CASGLLVRGEQYF
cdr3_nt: TGTGCTAGTGGTTTATTGGTCAGGGGGGAGCAGTACTTC

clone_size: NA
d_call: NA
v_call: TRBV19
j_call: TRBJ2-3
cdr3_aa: CASIEGRGDTQYF
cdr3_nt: TGTGCCAGCATTGAAGGGCGGGGAGATACGCAGTATTTT

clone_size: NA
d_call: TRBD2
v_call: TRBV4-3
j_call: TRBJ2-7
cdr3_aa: CASSQDWGSGGLLSYEQYF
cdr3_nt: TGCGCCAGCAGCCAAGATTGGGGTAGCGGGGGCCTCCTCTCCTACGAGCAGTACTTC

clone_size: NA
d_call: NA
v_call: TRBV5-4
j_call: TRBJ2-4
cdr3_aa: CASSPRGADIQYF
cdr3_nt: TGTGCCAGCAGCCCCCGGGGGGCGGACATTCAGTACTTC

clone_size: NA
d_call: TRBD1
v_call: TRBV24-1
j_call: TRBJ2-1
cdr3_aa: CATSDLVRTGFNEQFF
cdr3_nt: TGTGCCACCAGTGATTTAGTCAGGACAGGCTTCAATGAGCAGTTCTTC

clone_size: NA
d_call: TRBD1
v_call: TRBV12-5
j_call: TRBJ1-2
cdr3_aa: CASGAGTGRGYTF
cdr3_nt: TGTGCTAGTGGTGCCGGGACAGGGCGAGGCTACACCTTC

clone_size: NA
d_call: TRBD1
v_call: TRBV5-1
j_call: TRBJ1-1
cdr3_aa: CASSPYRGDEAFF
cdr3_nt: TGCGCCAGCAGCCCTTACAGGGGGGACGAAGCTTTCTTT

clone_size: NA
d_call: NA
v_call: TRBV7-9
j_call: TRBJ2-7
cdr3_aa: CASSLGRQASYEQYF
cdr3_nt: TGTGCCAGCAGCTTAGGCCGGCAGGCATCCTACGAGCAGTACTTC

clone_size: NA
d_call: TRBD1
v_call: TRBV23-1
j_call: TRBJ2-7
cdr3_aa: CASSQTRDRPYEQYF
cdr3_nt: TGCGCCAGCAGTCAGACCCGGGACAGGCCCTACGAGCAGTACTTC

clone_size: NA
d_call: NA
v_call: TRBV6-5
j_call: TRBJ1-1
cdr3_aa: CAGGGFGEAFF
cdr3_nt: TGTGCCGGGGGGGGGTTCGGTGAAGCTTTCTTT

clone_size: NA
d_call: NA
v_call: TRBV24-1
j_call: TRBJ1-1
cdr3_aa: CATSDFQGRAFF
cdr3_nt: TGTGCCACCAGTGATTTCCAGGGGAGAGCTTTCTTT

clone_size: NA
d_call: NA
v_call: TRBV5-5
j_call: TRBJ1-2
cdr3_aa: CASSLADRPYGYTF
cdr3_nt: TGTGCCAGCAGTCTCGCTGACAGGCCCTATGGCTACACCTTC

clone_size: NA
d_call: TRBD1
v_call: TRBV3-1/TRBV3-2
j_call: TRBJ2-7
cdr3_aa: CASSQQGAKPHEQYF
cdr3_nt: TGTGCCAGCAGCCAACAGGGGGCTAAGCCCCACGAGCAGTACTTC

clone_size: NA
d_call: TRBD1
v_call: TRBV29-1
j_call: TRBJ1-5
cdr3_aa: CSVAQDRGQQPQHF
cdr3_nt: TGCAGCGTTGCCCAGGACAGGGGGCAACAGCCCCAGCATTTT

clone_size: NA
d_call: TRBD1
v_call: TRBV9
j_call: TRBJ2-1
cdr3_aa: CASSVPGQGNNEQFF
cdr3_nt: TGTGCCAGCAGCGTCCCGGGACAGGGAAACAATGAGCAGTTCTTC

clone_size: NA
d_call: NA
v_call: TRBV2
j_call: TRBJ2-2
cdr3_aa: CARGEPTGELFF
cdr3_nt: TGTGCCAGAGGAGAGCCTACCGGGGAGCTGTTTTTT